This T cell receptor beta chain emerged from a study of pediatric ulcerative colitis. This clone was seen a handful of times. The germline V gene has CDR1 SGHTA and CDR2 FQGNSA. The CDR3 is made up of 15 amino acids. V was pared by 0 bases and J by 0 bases, with 6 bases between. One to two pinch biopsies were taken from the rectum during colonoscopy. Only in-frame clones appear in the TCRdb table, and some are missing; sequencing was by immunoSEQ multiplex PCR. The sample shows approximately 38,000 clones, roughly 82% of them seen only once. The origin of this receptor is a boy aged 10-17 years with severe ulcerative colitis. The gene calls are TRBV7-2 and TRBJ1-3; D is ambiguous. Specimen: gut tissue. CDR3 in DNA: TGTGCCAGCAGCTTAGCAGGGAACTCTGGAAACACCATATATTTT. Translation: CASSLAGNSGNTIYF. The full variable domain, rest sourced from reference TRBV7-2 and TRBJ1-3, is GAGVSQSPSNKVTEKGKDVELRCDPISGHTALYWYRQSLGQGLEFLIYFQGNSAPDKSGLPSDRFSAERTGGSVSTLTIQRTQQEDSAVYLCASSLAGNSGNTIYFGEGSWLTVV.